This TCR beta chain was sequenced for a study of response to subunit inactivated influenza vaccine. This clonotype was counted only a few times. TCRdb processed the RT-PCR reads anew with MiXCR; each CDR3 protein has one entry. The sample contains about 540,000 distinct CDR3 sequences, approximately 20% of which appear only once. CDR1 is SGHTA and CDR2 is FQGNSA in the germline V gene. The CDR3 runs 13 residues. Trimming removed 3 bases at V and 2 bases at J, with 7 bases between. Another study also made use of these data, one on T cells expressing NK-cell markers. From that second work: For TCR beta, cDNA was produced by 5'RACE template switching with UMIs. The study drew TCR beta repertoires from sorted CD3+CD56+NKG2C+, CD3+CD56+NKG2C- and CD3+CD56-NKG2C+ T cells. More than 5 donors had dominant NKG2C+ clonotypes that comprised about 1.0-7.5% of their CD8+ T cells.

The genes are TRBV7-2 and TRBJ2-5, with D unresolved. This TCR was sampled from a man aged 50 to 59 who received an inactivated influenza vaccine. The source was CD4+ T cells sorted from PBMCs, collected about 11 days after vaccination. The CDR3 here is CASSFPVQETQYF. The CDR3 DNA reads TGTGCCAGCAGCTTCCCTGTACAAGAGACCCAGTACTTC. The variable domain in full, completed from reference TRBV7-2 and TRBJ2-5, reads GAGVSQSPSNKVTEKGKDVELRCDPISGHTALYWYRQSLGQGLEFLIYFQGNSAPDKSGLPSDRFSAERTGGSVSTLTIQRTQQEDSAVYLCASSFPVQETQYFGPGTRLLVL.